These T cell receptor beta chains were read from a single sample in a study of TIL therapy for anti-PD-1-resistant metastatic lung cancer. The protocol was immunoSEQ multiplex PCR, while the TCRdb copy is restricted to in-frame clones and leaves out a portion. The sample holds 55,000 or so clones, roughly four fifths seen once. The sample here was blood, taken at baseline. The receptors originated from a person between 25 and 80 years old with non-small cell lung cancer. Each CDR3 is given with its conserved first and last residue. The D gene is left open where the match is weak.

>TRBV24-1|TRBD2|TRBJ2-3
CATSDPSGTSGGRGPDTQYF
>TRBV29-1|.|TRBJ2-7
CSAYIDTYSYEQYF
>TRBV4-3|.|TRBJ1-1
CASSQDIGLGTEAFF
>TRBV6-2/TRBV6-3|TRBD1|TRBJ2-1
CASSLQGAGYNEQFF
>TRBV11-2|TRBD2|TRBJ2-7
CASSFSWTSGTAFPYEQYF
>TRBV7-7|.|TRBJ2-5
CASSYTQGRGETQYF
>TRBV7-3|.|TRBJ1-2
CASSSTQDQPMTPADTF
>TRBV7-6|.|TRBJ2-5
CASSLVVGIRETQYF
>TRBV27|.|TRBJ2-2
CASRRAITGELFF
>TRBV4-3|TRBD2|TRBJ2-7
CASSRRLAGQDEQYF
>TRBV4-1|TRBD1|TRBJ1-5
CASSPGDRGRNQPQHF
>TRBV6-5|TRBD2|TRBJ2-4
CASRGVGLAKNIQYF
>TRBV28|.|TRBJ1-2
CASSTSPPGGYGYTF
>TRBV7-8|.|TRBJ1-1
CASSLEGFRISEAFF
>TRBV4-2|.|TRBJ2-4
CASSQGWTTSRIQYF
>TRBV5-6|TRBD2|TRBJ2-1
CASSLWWREDDEQFF
>TRBV15|.|TRBJ2-1
CATSRVSNNEQFF
>TRBV28|TRBD1|TRBJ1-1
CASSPRRQGTEAFF
>TRBV19|.|TRBJ2-1
CASSNWRAAREQFF
>TRBV4-3|TRBD1|TRBJ1-2
CASSQVDRAMSGYTF
>TRBV10-1|TRBD2|TRBJ2-7
CASSGGASGNYEQYF
>TRBV5-4|.|TRBJ2-2
CASSYQKGTANTGELFF
>TRBV6-5|TRBD1|TRBJ1-2
CASRGTGISNYGYTF
>TRBV7-2|TRBD1|TRBJ1-2
CASSLAGGPYGYTF
>TRBV5-4|TRBD2|TRBJ2-3
CASGATSGTYTQYF
>TRBV7-2|.|TRBJ1-5
CASSLNSAGNSNQPQHF
>TRBV19|TRBD1|TRBJ1-5
CASSIEGGPNQPQHF
>TRBV19|TRBD2|TRBJ2-1
CASYTLREGLFF
>TRBV19|.|TRBJ2-7
CASSITPGTPYEQYF
>TRBV28|.|TRBJ2-7
CASSRALDSGAYEQYF
>TRBV5-6|.|TRBJ1-4
CASTRWGEGEKLFF
>TRBV2|TRBD1|TRBJ2-1
CASRGTGGGYNEQFF
>TRBV10-1|.|TRBJ2-7
CASKGSTGGHEQYF
>TRBV28|.|TRBJ1-3
CASSLSWTSGNTIYF
>TRBV7-2|TRBD2|TRBJ2-6
CASSWRGGNSGANVLTF
>TRBV6-4|TRBD1|TRBJ1-3
CASPRGGTSGNTIYF
>TRBV18|.|TRBJ2-1
CASSPSGVEQFF
>TRBV6-5|.|TRBJ2-1
CASGRVYEGGNEQFF
>TRBV15|.|TRBJ2-1
CATSRAPKGAGDYNEQFF
>TRBV29-1|.|TRBJ2-2
CSVDEKNTGELFF
>TRBV3-1/TRBV3-2|.|TRBJ2-2
CASSRPPGVKKTGELFF
>TRBV2|.|TRBJ1-3
CASSEGAGNTIYF
>TRBV7-3|TRBD2|TRBJ2-5
CASSSSVAGQETQYF
>TRBV11-3|.|TRBJ2-3
CASSSSTDTQYF
>TRBV6-6|.|TRBJ1-5
CASSYGGRSNQPQHF
>TRBV9|.|TRBJ2-1
CASSARLSSYNEQFF
>TRBV3-1/TRBV3-2|TRBD1|TRBJ2-5
CASSRDREETQYF
>TRBV21-1|.|TRBJ2-7
CASSTGESGEQYF
>TRBV10-3|TRBD2|TRBJ2-2
CAISRTSGSPGELFF
>TRBV2|TRBD1|TRBJ2-7
CASSRDRLSYEQYF
>TRBV19|.|TRBJ2-7
CASSLGGEGEQYF
>TRBV28|.|TRBJ1-2
CASTSGTHVGYTF
>TRBV18|.|TRBJ2-1
CASSLTVSDEQFF
>TRBV28|.|TRBJ1-5
CASSSEGGGNQPQHF
>TRBV27|.|TRBJ2-7
CASSLTGTYEQYF
>TRBV20-1|.|TRBJ1-6
CSASRGMEGSPLHF
>TRBV28|.|TRBJ2-1
CASSSHRNEQFF
>TRBV24-1|TRBD1|TRBJ2-2
CATSDPRQGRTGELFF